This entry lists 21 T cell receptor beta chains sequenced from one sample in a study of OX40 agonist ivuxolimab in advanced cancers. The assay was immunoSEQ multiplex PCR, and TCRdb's table has in-frame clones only and misses some. The sample contains tens of thousands of clones, 85% of which appear only once. The sequences come from CD4+ or CD8+ T cells sorted from blood, collected in a trial of the OX40 agonist ivuxolimab. Receptor source: an adult with an advanced solid tumor such as melanoma, head and neck, liver or kidney cancer.

A single count supports this clone. This chain joins TRBV27 and TRBJ1-6; unclear D gene. The V gene's germline CDR1 is MNHEY and CDR2 SMNVEV (reference sequence). Deletions cut 3 bases from V and 9 bases from J, with 15 bases between. This CDR3 spans 15 amino acids. CDR3 amino acids: CASSFFYTPGSPLHF. The DNA of the CDR3 is TGTGCCAGCAGTTTTTTCTATACCCCAGGTTCACCCCTCCACTTT.

This chain uses TRBV6-5 with TRBJ2-6; 7 bases match TRBD1. J lost 2 bases, V lost 2 bases, and 3 bases had no gene match. The CDR3 sequence is 16 residues long. Germline V lookup: CDR1 MNHEY, CDR2 SVGAGI. CDR3 sequence: CASSYDTGAGANVLTF. DNA for the CDR3: TGTGCCAGCAGTTACGATACAGGGGCTGGGGCCAACGTCCTGACTTTC.

The rearrangement links TRBV11-2 to TRBJ1-1; 8 positions agree with TRBD1. V gave up 7 bases and J gave up 4 bases; unmatched junction bases: 14. CDR1 is SGHAT, CDR2 FQNNGV, per germline. The CDR3 consists of 16 residues. The CDR3 sequence: CASTPVRGLPGTEAFF. DNA for the CDR3: TGTGCCAGCACCCCCGTCAGGGGGCTACCGGGCACTGAAGCTTTCTTT.

J is TRBJ2-2 and V is TRBV15; D remains ambiguous. CDR1 LNHNV and CDR2 YYDKDF come from the germline V gene (reference sequence). The germline V and J ends were trimmed by 0 bases and 1 base, with 6 bases remaining between them. The CDR3 has 15 residues. CDR3 residues: CATSRDMGNTGELFF. The CDR3 nucleotides are TGTGCCACCAGCAGAGACATGGGGAACACCGGGGAGCTGTTTTTT.

The CDR3 here is CASRSPGTGGYEQYF. CDR3 sequence (DNA): TGTGCCAGCAGAAGTCCCGGGACAGGGGGATACGAGCAGTACTTC. The chain couples TRBV27 to TRBJ2-7; 11 bases align to TRBD1. The CDR3 has 15 residues. Germline CDR1 reads MNHEY; CDR2 reads SMNVEV (reference sequence). Trimming took 6 bases from V and 4 from J; bases not matched to a gene: 8.

The J gene is TRBJ1-2, the V gene TRBV6-5, with unresolved D. Trimming pared 3 bases from V and 8 bases from J, leaving 13 bases between. Germline CDR1 MNHEY, CDR2 SVGAGI. This CDR3 is built from 13 residues. The CDR3 protein is CASSYQEARGYTF. CDR3 sequence (DNA): TGTGCCAGCAGTTATCAGGAAGCGCGGGGCTACACCTTC.

The chain recombines TRBV9 with TRBJ1-5, with D maybe TRBD1 (5 bases). V was shortened by 0 bases and J by 2 bases, with 9 bases between the two germline ends. The CDR3 is 15 amino acids. From germline, CDR1 is SGDLS and CDR2 YYNGEE. Here the CDR3 DNA reads TGTGCCAGCAGCGTAGGCTGGGGGGGCAATCAGCCCCAGCATTTT. Protein sequence: CASSVGWGGNQPQHF. The full variable domain, rest sourced from reference TRBV9 and TRBJ1-5, is DSGVTQTPKHLITATGQRVTLRCSPRSGDLSVYWYQQSLDQGLQFLIQYYNGEERAKGNILERFSAQQFPDLHSELNLSSLELGDSALYFCASSVGWGGNQPQHFGDGTRLSIL.

The chain links TRBV18 to TRBJ2-7; D may correspond to TRBD1 or TRBD2 (5 bases each). CDR1 is KGHSH, CDR2 LQKENI, per germline. The CDR3 spans 12 residues. V lost 1 base and J 10 bases, leaving 11 bases between the germline ends. The CDR3: CASSPQRGAQYF. In DNA, the CDR3 is TGTGCCAGCTCACCACAACGAGGGGCTCAGTACTTC.

The rearrangement joins TRBV18 to TRBJ1-1; maybe TRBD1 (5 bases). V dropped 2 bases and J dropped 5 bases, with 9 bases sitting between them. Germline-derived CDR1 and CDR2 are KGHSH and LQKENI. The CDR3 totals 13 residues. Here the CDR3 reads CASSPNGGTEAFF. The DNA of the CDR3 is TGTGCCAGCTCACCAAACGGGGGTACTGAAGCTTTCTTT.

V is TRBV27 and J is TRBJ1-2; maybe TRBD1 (6 bases). Trimming removed 8 bases from V and 3 bases from J, with 13 bases in between. The CDR3 is 13 residues long. Germline CDR1 reads MNHEY; CDR2 reads SMNVEV (reference sequence). The CDR3 region has the DNA TGTGCCAGCGGTTCAAGGGGGGACTATGGCTACACCTTC. It yields the protein CASGSRGDYGYTF.

J is TRBJ1-2 and V is TRBV6-5; D remains unclear. The CDR3 spans 11 residues. V dropped 8 bases and J dropped 8 bases, with 12 bases sitting between them. CDR1 and CDR2 from the germline V gene are MNHEY and SVGAGI. For the CDR3, the DNA is TGTGCCAGCGGGCAGGTATACGGCTACACCTTC. This gives the protein CASGQVYGYTF.

For the CDR3, the DNA is TGTGCCAGTAGTATAGGAGGGGGGGAAGAGACCCAGTACTTC. As protein: CASSIGGGEETQYF. The chain employs TRBV19 and TRBJ2-5; D might be TRBD2 (7 bases). From germline, CDR1 is LNHDA and CDR2 SQIVND (reference sequence). CDR3 length equals 14 residues. V was pared by 1 base and J by 3 bases, with 9 bases between.

This clone has a handful of counts. The V gene is TRBV6-5, the J gene TRBJ2-3; TRBD2 is a possible D gene (6 bases). V lost 6 bases, J lost 1 base, and 8 bases lay in between. The V gene's germline CDR1 is MNHEY and CDR2 SVGAGI. CDR3 length equals 13 residues. Here the CDR3 reads CASRWEGTDTQYF. The DNA of the CDR3 is TGTGCCAGCAGGTGGGAGGGCACAGATACGCAGTATTTT.

The V call is TRBV28, the J call TRBJ1-6; D not resolved. CDR1 is MDHEN and CDR2 is SYDVKM in the germline V gene. The CDR3 is 15 amino acids. Trimming left V 6 bases short and J 1 base short, with 10 bases between. As DNA, the CDR3 is TGTGCCAGCAGGTCCTTCGGTTCCTATAATTCACCCCTCCACTTT. Protein sequence: CASRSFGSYNSPLHF.

V gene TRBV30 combines with J gene TRBJ2-5; D tentatively fits TRBD1 or TRBD2 (6 bases each). The V end was cut by 3 bases, the J end by 5 bases, with 10 bases between. CDR1 and CDR2 (germline): GTSNPN, SVGIG (reference sequence). CDR3 length: 12 amino acids. CDR3 loop: CAWSPGAETQYF. The CDR3 DNA sequence: TGTGCCTGGAGCCCGGGGGCGGAGACCCAGTACTTC.

This clone was recorded a few times. V usage is TRBV15 and J usage is TRBJ2-5; D is perhaps TRBD2 (5 bases). Trimming removed 5 bases from V and 2 bases from J, with 9 bases in between. This CDR3 spans 13 amino acids. Germline-derived CDR1 and CDR2 are LNHNV and YYDKDF (reference sequence). Here the CDR3 DNA reads TGTGCCACCAGCGGGAGAGGACAAGAGACCCAGTACTTC. Translated, it gives CATSGRGQETQYF.

This clone appeared a single time. J is TRBJ2-5 and V is TRBV5-1, with D possibly being TRBD1 or TRBD2 (5 bases each). Germline values: CDR1 SGHRS, CDR2 YFSETQ. The V end lost 3 bases, the J end lost 0 bases, and 9 bases lay between the germline ends. The CDR3 loop spans 14 amino acids. The CDR3 spells CASSWDGNQETQYF. The DNA of the CDR3 is TGCGCCAGCAGCTGGGACGGTAACCAAGAGACCCAGTACTTC.

This clone was observed once. The rearrangement uses TRBV7-9 and TRBJ1-3, with D possibly TRBD1 on 5 matching bases. The CDR3 spans 14 residues. Trimming pared 5 bases from V and 1 base from J, leaving 9 bases between. CDR1 SEHNR and CDR2 FQNEAQ come from the germline V gene (reference sequence). The DNA of the CDR3 is TGTGCCAGCAGCCCGGGGGAGTCTGGAAACACCATATATTTT. Its protein product is CASSPGESGNTIYF.

The chain has TRBV6-5 and TRBJ1-5; D is uncertain. The ends were cut back, 2 bases at V and 7 bases at J, with 6 bases in the middle. The CDR3 spans 12 residues. Germline V CDR1 and CDR2: MNHEY, SVGAGI. The CDR3 bases are TGTGCCAGCAGTTACGAACAACAGCCCCAGCATTTT. Protein product: CASSYEQQPQHF.

The V call is TRBV6-1, the J call TRBJ1-5; D is undetermined. V lost 6 bases and J 0 bases, leaving 3 bases between the germline ends. Germline CDR1 MNHNS, CDR2 SASEGT. The CDR3 contains 12 residues. The CDR3 DNA reads as TGTGCCAGCAGGATTAGCAATCAGCCCCAGCATTTT. It specifies CASRISNQPQHF.

This clone was recorded only once. This chain links TRBV28 with TRBJ1-4; tentatively, D is TRBD1 (6 bases). This CDR3 has 15 residues. Trimming stripped 1 base from V and 7 bases from J, with 13 bases between. CDR1 is MDHEN, CDR2 SYDVKM, per germline. The CDR3 DNA follows: TGTGCCAGCAGTTTATTGGGGGCAGCGGGTGAAAAACTGTTTTTT. Protein: CASSLLGAAGEKLFF.